The rows below give T cell receptor beta chains drawn from one sample of a study of T cell responses to AZD1222 COVID-19 vaccine. This table comes from immunoSEQ multiplex PCR, and its TCRdb copy is limited to in-frame clones, with some not included. The repertoire has some 130,000 clones, approximately 90% of them found once; the top ten carry under 2.5%. The starting material was peripheral blood, obtained on day 0 of AZD1222 vaccination. These receptors were obtained from an adult in good health. CDR3s include the opening cysteine and the closing phenylalanine or tryptophan. The D gene is left open where the match is weak. Clone size appears in some rows only: once, few, many, or a class for an expanded clone.

clone_size: NA
v_call: TRBV27
d_call: NA
j_call: TRBJ1-3
cdr3_nt: TGTGCCAGCAGATCCGGGACAAACTCTGGAAACACCATATATTTT
cdr3_aa: CASRSGTNSGNTIYF

clone_size: NA
v_call: TRBV10-3
d_call: TRBD1
j_call: TRBJ1-5
cdr3_nt: TGTGCCACTCGACCGGGACAGGGCGGCAATCAGCCCCAGCATTTT
cdr3_aa: CATRPGQGGNQPQHF

clone_size: NA
v_call: TRBV11-3
d_call: NA
j_call: TRBJ1-4
cdr3_nt: TGTGCCAGCAGCTTAAGCGTCGGTGAAAAACTGTTTTTT
cdr3_aa: CASSLSVGEKLFF

clone_size: NA
v_call: TRBV30
d_call: NA
j_call: TRBJ2-7
cdr3_nt: TGTGCCTGGAGGGGACGGGGGAACTCCTACGAGCAGTACTTC
cdr3_aa: CAWRGRGNSYEQYF

clone_size: NA
v_call: TRBV15
d_call: TRBD1
j_call: TRBJ2-7
cdr3_nt: TGTGCCACCAGCGTGAGGACAGGCGACGAGCAGTACTTC
cdr3_aa: CATSVRTGDEQYF

clone_size: NA
v_call: TRBV2
d_call: NA
j_call: TRBJ1-2
cdr3_nt: TGTGCCAGCAGACAATCCGCAGGGTCCTATGGCTACACCTTC
cdr3_aa: CASRQSAGSYGYTF

clone_size: NA
v_call: TRBV5-1
d_call: NA
j_call: TRBJ1-2
cdr3_nt: TGCGCCAGCAGCTTGGAGATGGTGTCGGGGGGATCTGGCTACACCTTC
cdr3_aa: CASSLEMVSGGSGYTF

clone_size: NA
v_call: TRBV4-2
d_call: TRBD1
j_call: TRBJ1-1
cdr3_nt: TGTGCCAGCAGCCAGGAGCAGGGGGGAGCTTTCTTT
cdr3_aa: CASSQEQGGAFF

clone_size: NA
v_call: TRBV18
d_call: NA
j_call: TRBJ1-1
cdr3_nt: TGTGCCAGCTTCACGACAGCCAACACTGAAGCTTTCTTT
cdr3_aa: CASFTTANTEAFF

clone_size: NA
v_call: TRBV19
d_call: NA
j_call: TRBJ1-4
cdr3_nt: TGTGCCAGTAGTATGAAACGGACGAATGAAAAACTGTTTTTT
cdr3_aa: CASSMKRTNEKLFF

clone_size: many
v_call: TRBV4-2
d_call: NA
j_call: TRBJ2-7
cdr3_nt: TGTGCCAGCAGCCAAGCGGGGGGCAGGAACGAGCAGTACTTC
cdr3_aa: CASSQAGGRNEQYF

clone_size: NA
v_call: TRBV19
d_call: NA
j_call: TRBJ1-5
cdr3_nt: TGTGCCAGTAGGGCAGGAGGGAGCCATGGGCATTTT
cdr3_aa: CASRAGGSHGHF

clone_size: NA
v_call: TRBV19
d_call: NA
j_call: TRBJ1-5
cdr3_nt: TGTGCCAGTAGTATTCGTCGATCTAGCAATCAGCCCCAGCATTTT
cdr3_aa: CASSIRRSSNQPQHF

clone_size: NA
v_call: TRBV7-9
d_call: TRBD2
j_call: TRBJ2-2
cdr3_nt: TGTGCCAGCAGCTCTCGACTAGCGGGAGCCGGGGAGCTGTTTTTT
cdr3_aa: CASSSRLAGAGELFF

clone_size: NA
v_call: TRBV19
d_call: TRBD1
j_call: TRBJ1-1
cdr3_nt: TGTGCCAGTAGTCAGACAGGGGGCCGCGGCACTGAAGCTTTCTTT
cdr3_aa: CASSQTGGRGTEAFF

clone_size: NA
v_call: TRBV7-3
d_call: NA
j_call: TRBJ1-1
cdr3_nt: TGTGCCAGCAGCTCCCAGGCGAACACTGAAGCTTTCTTT
cdr3_aa: CASSSQANTEAFF

clone_size: NA
v_call: TRBV12-3/TRBV12-4
d_call: TRBD1
j_call: TRBJ1-5
cdr3_nt: TGTGCCAGCAGAAAAACAGGGGATCAGCCCCAGCATTTT
cdr3_aa: CASRKTGDQPQHF

clone_size: NA
v_call: TRBV6-6
d_call: NA
j_call: TRBJ1-5
cdr3_nt: TGTGCCAGCAAAGGACGGAATCAGCCCCAGCATTTT
cdr3_aa: CASKGRNQPQHF

clone_size: NA
v_call: TRBV28
d_call: NA
j_call: TRBJ1-1
cdr3_nt: TGTGCCAGCAGTACGATAGGGGGCACTGAAGCTTTCTTT
cdr3_aa: CASSTIGGTEAFF

clone_size: NA
v_call: TRBV7-2
d_call: NA
j_call: TRBJ1-4
cdr3_nt: TGTGCCAGCAGCTTGTTAAACCAGGGAGAAAAACTGTTTTTT
cdr3_aa: CASSLLNQGEKLFF

clone_size: NA
v_call: TRBV3-1/TRBV3-2
d_call: TRBD2
j_call: TRBJ2-7
cdr3_nt: TGTGCCAGCAGCCAAGCGAGCGGGGGGATCTACGAGCAGTACTTC
cdr3_aa: CASSQASGGIYEQYF

clone_size: few
v_call: TRBV5-4
d_call: NA
j_call: TRBJ1-2
cdr3_nt: TGTGCCAGCAGCTTATCCACTAACTATGGCTACACCTTC
cdr3_aa: CASSLSTNYGYTF

clone_size: NA
v_call: TRBV27
d_call: NA
j_call: TRBJ2-7
cdr3_nt: TGTGCCAGCAGTTTATATAGGTACTTC
cdr3_aa: CASSLYRYF

clone_size: NA
v_call: TRBV5-1
d_call: NA
j_call: TRBJ1-1
cdr3_nt: TGCGCCAGCAGCTTGGGGCCAGCAACCAGTACTGAAGCTTTCTTT
cdr3_aa: CASSLGPATSTEAFF

clone_size: NA
v_call: TRBV28
d_call: NA
j_call: TRBJ2-1
cdr3_nt: TGTGCCAGCAGTTTAAAACGGACTGGGGACAATGAGCAGTTCTTC
cdr3_aa: CASSLKRTGDNEQFF

clone_size: few
v_call: TRBV4-1
d_call: NA
j_call: TRBJ1-6
cdr3_nt: TGCGCCAGCAGCCAAGGGCTCTGGCCCCTCCACTTT
cdr3_aa: CASSQGLWPLHF

clone_size: NA
v_call: TRBV19
d_call: NA
j_call: TRBJ1-2
cdr3_nt: TGTGCCAGTAGCGACACCCCCTTTGTTTCGGGCTACACCTTC
cdr3_aa: CASSDTPFVSGYTF

clone_size: NA
v_call: TRBV15
d_call: NA
j_call: TRBJ1-2
cdr3_nt: TGTGCCACCAGCAGAGATCAGAGGGACCTCTATGGCTACACCTTC
cdr3_aa: CATSRDQRDLYGYTF

clone_size: NA
v_call: TRBV28
d_call: NA
j_call: TRBJ2-3
cdr3_nt: TGTGCCAGCAGTTTATTAATAACTTCCCCCACAGATACGCAGTATTTT
cdr3_aa: CASSLLITSPTDTQYF

clone_size: NA
v_call: TRBV6-5
d_call: TRBD1
j_call: TRBJ1-1
cdr3_nt: TGTGCCAGCAGTCCAAGACAGGGTCGGACTGAAGCTTTCTTT
cdr3_aa: CASSPRQGRTEAFF

clone_size: NA
v_call: TRBV2
d_call: TRBD1
j_call: TRBJ1-2
cdr3_nt: TGTGCCAGCAGCCGGGACAGTAACTATGGCTACACCTTC
cdr3_aa: CASSRDSNYGYTF

clone_size: NA
v_call: TRBV14
d_call: NA
j_call: TRBJ1-1
cdr3_nt: TGTGCCAGCAGCCAAGTCCGGGGGCCTGAAGCTTTCTTT
cdr3_aa: CASSQVRGPEAFF

clone_size: NA
v_call: TRBV24-1
d_call: TRBD1
j_call: TRBJ1-2
cdr3_nt: TGTGCCACCAGTGATTTAGAGGACAGGGCAATCTATGGCTACACCTTC
cdr3_aa: CATSDLEDRAIYGYTF

clone_size: NA
v_call: TRBV12-3/TRBV12-4
d_call: NA
j_call: TRBJ2-1
cdr3_nt: TGTGCCAGCAGCTTCACTAGCAGTAATGAGCAGTTCTTC
cdr3_aa: CASSFTSSNEQFF

clone_size: NA
v_call: TRBV5-1
d_call: NA
j_call: TRBJ1-1
cdr3_nt: TGCGCCAGCAGCTCACGCCGGGGCCGAGTCACTGAAGCTTTCTTT
cdr3_aa: CASSSRRGRVTEAFF

clone_size: NA
v_call: TRBV28
d_call: NA
j_call: TRBJ1-1
cdr3_nt: TGTGCCAGCAGTTCCACGGACAATTTGAGGACTGAAGCTTTCTTT
cdr3_aa: CASSSTDNLRTEAFF

clone_size: NA
v_call: TRBV18
d_call: NA
j_call: TRBJ1-1
cdr3_nt: TGTGCCAGCTCACCCGGAGGGGTGAGGAACACTGAAGCTTTCTTT
cdr3_aa: CASSPGGVRNTEAFF

clone_size: NA
v_call: TRBV5-1
d_call: NA
j_call: TRBJ2-5
cdr3_nt: TGCGCCAGCAGCTTCAGGGACGAGACCCAGTACTTC
cdr3_aa: CASSFRDETQYF

clone_size: NA
v_call: TRBV6-5
d_call: TRBD1
j_call: TRBJ1-2
cdr3_nt: TGTGCCAGCAGTTACAGGGACAGGGGTAGTTATGGCTACACCTTC
cdr3_aa: CASSYRDRGSYGYTF

clone_size: NA
v_call: TRBV6-5
d_call: TRBD1
j_call: TRBJ1-2
cdr3_nt: TGTGCCAGCAGTAGAGGACAGGCCACCTATGGCTACACCTTC
cdr3_aa: CASSRGQATYGYTF

clone_size: NA
v_call: TRBV28
d_call: NA
j_call: TRBJ2-5
cdr3_nt: TGTGCCAGCAGTTCGGGTAGAAGGGAGACCCAGTACTTC
cdr3_aa: CASSSGRRETQYF

clone_size: NA
v_call: TRBV15
d_call: TRBD1
j_call: TRBJ1-6
cdr3_nt: TGTGCCACCAGCAGAGTATTTGGGACAGGGTATTCACCCCTCCACTTT
cdr3_aa: CATSRVFGTGYSPLHF

clone_size: NA
v_call: TRBV13
d_call: TRBD2
j_call: TRBJ2-2
cdr3_nt: TGTGCCAGCAGCTTAGCCCCTCGGACTAGCGCGATTAACACCGGGGAGCTGTTTTTT
cdr3_aa: CASSLAPRTSAINTGELFF

clone_size: NA
v_call: TRBV6-5
d_call: TRBD1
j_call: TRBJ1-2
cdr3_nt: TGTGCCAGCAGAACAGGGGGCGCGAACTATGGCTACACCTTC
cdr3_aa: CASRTGGANYGYTF

clone_size: NA
v_call: TRBV13
d_call: NA
j_call: TRBJ1-1
cdr3_nt: TGTGCCAGCAGCTTAAGAGGGCTTGGGGCTGAAGCTTTCTTT
cdr3_aa: CASSLRGLGAEAFF

clone_size: NA
v_call: TRBV4-2
d_call: NA
j_call: TRBJ2-1
cdr3_nt: TGTGCCAGCAGCCAAGAACGGCCTGAGGATGAGCAGTTCTTC
cdr3_aa: CASSQERPEDEQFF

clone_size: NA
v_call: TRBV2
d_call: NA
j_call: TRBJ2-4
cdr3_nt: TGTGCCAGCAGTCCCCAAATGACGCGAAACATTCAGTACTTC
cdr3_aa: CASSPQMTRNIQYF

clone_size: NA
v_call: TRBV6-4
d_call: TRBD1
j_call: TRBJ1-1
cdr3_nt: TGTGCCAGCAGTGCCGGGGGGGGACAGGGGAAAGCTTTCTTT
cdr3_aa: CASSAGGGQGKAFF

clone_size: few
v_call: TRBV11-2
d_call: NA
j_call: TRBJ1-3
cdr3_nt: TGTGCCAGCAGCCACTCAGGGGACCTGAGCTCTGGAAACACCATATATTTT
cdr3_aa: CASSHSGDLSSGNTIYF

clone_size: once
v_call: TRBV5-1
d_call: NA
j_call: TRBJ1-2
cdr3_nt: TGCGCCAGCAGCTTTGGTCGCAGCTTAGTATATGGCTACACCTTC
cdr3_aa: CASSFGRSLVYGYTF

clone_size: NA
v_call: TRBV7-2
d_call: NA
j_call: TRBJ2-3
cdr3_nt: TGTGCCAGCAGCTTAGTGCGGGGAGCAGATACGCAGTATTTT
cdr3_aa: CASSLVRGADTQYF

clone_size: NA
v_call: TRBV6-1
d_call: NA
j_call: TRBJ2-6
cdr3_nt: TGTGCCAGCAGTGAATTTCGGGGCTCTGGGGCCAACGTCCTGACTTTC
cdr3_aa: CASSEFRGSGANVLTF

clone_size: NA
v_call: TRBV7-2
d_call: NA
j_call: TRBJ2-5
cdr3_nt: TGTGCCAGCAGCGGGAGCCAAGAGACCCAGTACTTC
cdr3_aa: CASSGSQETQYF

clone_size: NA
v_call: TRBV12-5
d_call: NA
j_call: TRBJ2-1
cdr3_nt: TGTGCTAGTGGTCCCTCGGCCGGCAGGGCCAGATTCAATGAGCAGTTCTTC
cdr3_aa: CASGPSAGRARFNEQFF